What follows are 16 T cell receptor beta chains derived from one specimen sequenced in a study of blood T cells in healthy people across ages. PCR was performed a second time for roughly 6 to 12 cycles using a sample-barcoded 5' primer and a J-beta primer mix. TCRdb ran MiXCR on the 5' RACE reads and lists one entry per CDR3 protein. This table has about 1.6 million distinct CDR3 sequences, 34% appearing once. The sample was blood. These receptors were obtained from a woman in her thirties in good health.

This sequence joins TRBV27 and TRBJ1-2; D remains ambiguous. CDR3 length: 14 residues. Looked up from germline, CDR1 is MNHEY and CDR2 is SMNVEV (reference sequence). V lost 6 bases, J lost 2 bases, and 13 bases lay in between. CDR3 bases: TGTGCCAGCAGGACTTTTCGGCGAAACTATGGCTACACCTTC. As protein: CASRTFRRNYGYTF.

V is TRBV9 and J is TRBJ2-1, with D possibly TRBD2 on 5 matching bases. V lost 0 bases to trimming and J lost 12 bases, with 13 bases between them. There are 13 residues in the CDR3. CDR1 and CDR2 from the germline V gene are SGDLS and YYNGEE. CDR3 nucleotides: TGTGCCAGCAGCGTAGCCGGGGTAGGTGGGCAGTTCTTC. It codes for CASSVAGVGGQFF.

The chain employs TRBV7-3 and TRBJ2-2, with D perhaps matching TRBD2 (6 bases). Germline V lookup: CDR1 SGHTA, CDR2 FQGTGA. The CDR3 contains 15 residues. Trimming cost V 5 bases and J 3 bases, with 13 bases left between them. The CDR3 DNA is TGTGCCAGCAGCCCCGGGAGTTACTACACCGGGGAGCTGTTTTTT. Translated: CASSPGSYYTGELFF.

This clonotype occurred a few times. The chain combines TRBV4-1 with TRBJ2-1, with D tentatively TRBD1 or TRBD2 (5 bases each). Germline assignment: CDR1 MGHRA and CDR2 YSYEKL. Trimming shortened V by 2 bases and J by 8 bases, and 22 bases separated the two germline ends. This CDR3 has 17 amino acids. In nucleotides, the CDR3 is TGCGCCAGCAGCCAATCTCGTCCGTCGGGGATGGGGCATGAGCAGTTCTTC. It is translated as CASSQSRPSGMGHEQFF.

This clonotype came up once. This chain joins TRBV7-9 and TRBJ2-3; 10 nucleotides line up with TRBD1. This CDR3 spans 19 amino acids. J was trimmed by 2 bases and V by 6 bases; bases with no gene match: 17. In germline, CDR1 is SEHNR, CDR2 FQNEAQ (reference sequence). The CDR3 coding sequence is TGTGCCAGCAGTCACAAGACGCTACAGGGACAGGGGCTCACAGATACGCAGTATTTT. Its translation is CASSHKTLQGQGLTDTQYF.

Written as DNA, the CDR3 is TGCGCCAGCAGGACCGGGACTAGTAATTTCAATGAGCAGTTCTTC. Protein product: CASRTGTSNFNEQFF. The V call is TRBV5-1, the J call TRBJ2-1; TRBD2 agrees at 8 bases. With V trimmed by 5 bases and J by 6 bases, 10 bases remained unmatched. In germline, CDR1 is SGHRS, CDR2 YFSETQ. The CDR3 consists of 15 residues.

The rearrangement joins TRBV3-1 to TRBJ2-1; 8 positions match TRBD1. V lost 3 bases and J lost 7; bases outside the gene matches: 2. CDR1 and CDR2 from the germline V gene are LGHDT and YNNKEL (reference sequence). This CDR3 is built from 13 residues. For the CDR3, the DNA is TGTGCCAGCAGCCACCGACAGGGGAATGAGCAGTTCTTC. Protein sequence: CASSHRQGNEQFF.

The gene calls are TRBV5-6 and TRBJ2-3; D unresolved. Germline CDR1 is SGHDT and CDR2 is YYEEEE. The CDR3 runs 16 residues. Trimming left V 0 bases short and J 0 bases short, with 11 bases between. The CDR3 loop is CASSLVGGASTDTQYF. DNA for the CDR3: TGTGCCAGCAGCTTGGTTGGCGGAGCTAGCACAGATACGCAGTATTTT.

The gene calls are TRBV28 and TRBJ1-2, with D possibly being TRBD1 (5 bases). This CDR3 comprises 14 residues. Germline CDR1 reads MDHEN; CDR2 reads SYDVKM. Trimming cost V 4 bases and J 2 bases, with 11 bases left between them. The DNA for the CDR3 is TGTGCCAGCAGTTCACCGGGGCGCAACTATGGCTACACCTTC. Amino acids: CASSSPGRNYGYTF.

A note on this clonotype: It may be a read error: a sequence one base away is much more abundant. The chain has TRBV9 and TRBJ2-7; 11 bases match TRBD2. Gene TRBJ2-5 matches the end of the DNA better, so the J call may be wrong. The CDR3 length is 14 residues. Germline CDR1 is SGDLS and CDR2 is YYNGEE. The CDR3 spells CAGSDLAGGETQYF. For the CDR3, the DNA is TGTGCCGGCAGCGACCTAGCGGGAGGAGAGACCCAGTACTTC.

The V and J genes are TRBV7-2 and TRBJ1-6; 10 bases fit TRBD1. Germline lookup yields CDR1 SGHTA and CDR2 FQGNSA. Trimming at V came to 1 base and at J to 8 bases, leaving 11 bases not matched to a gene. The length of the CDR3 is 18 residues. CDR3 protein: CASSLGIHRTGGYSPLHF. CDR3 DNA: TGTGCCAGCAGCTTAGGGATTCATAGGACAGGGGGTTATTCACCCCTCCACTTT.

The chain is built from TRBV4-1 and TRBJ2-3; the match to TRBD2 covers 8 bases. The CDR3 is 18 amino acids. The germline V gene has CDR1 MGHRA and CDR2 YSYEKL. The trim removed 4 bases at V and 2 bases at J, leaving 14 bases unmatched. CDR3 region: CASSPLLRTSSFTDTQYF. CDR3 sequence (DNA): TGCGCCAGCAGCCCTCTTCTTAGGACTAGCAGCTTCACAGATACGCAGTATTTT.

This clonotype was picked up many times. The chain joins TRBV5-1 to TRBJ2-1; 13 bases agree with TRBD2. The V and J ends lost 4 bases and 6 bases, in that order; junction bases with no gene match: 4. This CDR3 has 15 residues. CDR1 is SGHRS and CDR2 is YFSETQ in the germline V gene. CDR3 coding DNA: TGCGCCAGCAGCCTGGGACTAGCGGGAACCAATGAGCAGTTCTTC. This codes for CASSLGLAGTNEQFF.

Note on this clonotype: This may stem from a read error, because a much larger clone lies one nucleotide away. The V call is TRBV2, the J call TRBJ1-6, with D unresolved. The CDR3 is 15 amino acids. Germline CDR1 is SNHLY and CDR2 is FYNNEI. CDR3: CASSPQDRGGSPHHF. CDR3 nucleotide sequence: TGTGCCAGCAGCCCTCAGGACCGAGGAGGTTCACCCCACCACTTT.

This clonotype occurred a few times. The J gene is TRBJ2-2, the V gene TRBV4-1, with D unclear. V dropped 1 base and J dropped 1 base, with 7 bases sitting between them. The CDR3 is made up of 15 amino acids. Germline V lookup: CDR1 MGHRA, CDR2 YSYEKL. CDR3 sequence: CASSQVSGNTGELFF. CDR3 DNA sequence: TGCGCCAGCAGCCAAGTATCGGGGAACACCGGGGAGCTGTTTTTT.

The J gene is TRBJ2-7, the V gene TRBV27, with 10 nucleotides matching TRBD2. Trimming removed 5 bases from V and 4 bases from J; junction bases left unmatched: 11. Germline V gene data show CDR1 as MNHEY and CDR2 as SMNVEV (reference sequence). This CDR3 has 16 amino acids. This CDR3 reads CASSPRTSGSWYEQYF. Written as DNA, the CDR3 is TGTGCCAGCAGTCCTCGGACTAGCGGATCCTGGTACGAGCAGTACTTC.